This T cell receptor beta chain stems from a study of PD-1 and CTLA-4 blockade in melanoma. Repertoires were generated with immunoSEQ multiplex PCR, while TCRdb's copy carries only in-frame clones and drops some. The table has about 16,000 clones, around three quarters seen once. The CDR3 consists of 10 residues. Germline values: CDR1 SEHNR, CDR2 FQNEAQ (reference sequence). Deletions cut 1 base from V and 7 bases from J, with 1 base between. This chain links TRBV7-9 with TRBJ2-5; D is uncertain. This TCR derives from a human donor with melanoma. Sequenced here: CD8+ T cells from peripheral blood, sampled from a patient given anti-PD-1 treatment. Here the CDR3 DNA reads TGTGCCAGCAGCTTAGGGACCCAGTACTTC. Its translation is CASSLGTQYF.